These 2 T cell receptor beta chains were all obtained from the same sample, sequenced in a study of T cells after yellow fever vaccination. TCRdb processed the 5' RACE reads anew with MiXCR; each CDR3 protein has one entry. The sample carries 200,000 to 250,000 distinct CDR3 sequences, roughly 3% recorded once. Sequenced here: CD4+ T cells sorted from PBMCs, sampled 10 days after the yellow fever booster vaccination. The receptors here all came from a young man who received the YFV17D yellow fever vaccine.

There are a few counts of this clonotype. V is TRBV5-4 and J is TRBJ2-4; D not certain. CDR3 length equals 13 residues. Germline CDR1 is SGHNT and CDR2 is YYREEE (reference sequence). Trimming cost V 0 bases and J 4 bases, with 5 bases left between them. In nucleotides, the CDR3 is TGTGCCAGCAGCTTGGGGCAGAAAAACATTCAGTACTTC. Translated, it gives CASSLGQKNIQYF.

This chain uses TRBV20-1 with TRBJ1-2; D possibly corresponds to TRBD1 (6 bases). The germline CDR1 and CDR2 sequences are DFQATT and SNEGSKA (reference sequence). Trimming pared 5 bases from V and 4 bases from J, leaving 17 bases between. The CDR3 runs to 14 residues. CDR3 loop: CSAGGGGGGYGYTF. In nucleotides, the CDR3 is TGCAGTGCTGGTGGTGGCGGGGGCGGCTATGGCTACACCTTC.